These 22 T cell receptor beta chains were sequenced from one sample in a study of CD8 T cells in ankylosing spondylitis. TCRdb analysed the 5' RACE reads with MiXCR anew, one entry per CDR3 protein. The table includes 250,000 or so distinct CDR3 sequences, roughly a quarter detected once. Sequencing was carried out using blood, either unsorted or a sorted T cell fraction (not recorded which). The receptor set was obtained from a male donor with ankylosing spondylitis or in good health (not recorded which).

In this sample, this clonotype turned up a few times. In DNA form, the CDR3 reads TGTGCCATCAAAGGGACAGGGGGTTTCAACGAGCAGTACTTC. This encodes CAIKGTGGFNEQYF. The chain links TRBV10-3 to TRBJ2-7; 11 bases agree with TRBD1. Germline CDR1 reads ENHRY; CDR2 reads SYGVKD. V shed 7 bases, J shed 5 bases, and the junction held 7 bases outside the gene matches. The CDR3 covers 14 residues.

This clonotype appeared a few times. The CDR3 protein is CASSLGRGPQETQYF. The CDR3 coding sequence is TGTGCCAGCAGCTTAGGACGAGGTCCGCAAGAGACCCAGTACTTC. The gene calls are TRBV11-3 and TRBJ2-5; no reliable D call. V shed 1 base and J shed 2 bases, with 11 bases lying between them. The germline V gene encodes CDR1 SGHNT and CDR2 YENEEA. The CDR3 consists of 15 residues. The whole variable domain, filled in from reference TRBV11-3 and TRBJ2-5, reads EAGVVQSPRYKIIEKKQPVAFWCNPISGHNTLYWYLQNLGQGPELLIRYENEEAVDDSQLPKDRFSAERLKGVDSTLKIQPAELGDSAVYLCASSLGRGPQETQYFGPGTRLLVL.

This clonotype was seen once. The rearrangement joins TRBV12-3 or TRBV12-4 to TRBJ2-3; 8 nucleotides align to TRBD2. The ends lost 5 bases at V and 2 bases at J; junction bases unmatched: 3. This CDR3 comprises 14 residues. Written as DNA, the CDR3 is TGTGCCAGCAGTCAGACTAGCGTCACAGATACGCAGTATTTT. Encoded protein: CASSQTSVTDTQYF.

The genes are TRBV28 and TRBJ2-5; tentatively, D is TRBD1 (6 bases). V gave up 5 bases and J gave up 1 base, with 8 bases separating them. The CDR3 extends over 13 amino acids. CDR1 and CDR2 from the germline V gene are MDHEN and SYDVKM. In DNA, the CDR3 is TGTGCCAGCAGTAAAGGGGGCCAAGAGACCCAGTACTTC. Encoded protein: CASSKGGQETQYF.

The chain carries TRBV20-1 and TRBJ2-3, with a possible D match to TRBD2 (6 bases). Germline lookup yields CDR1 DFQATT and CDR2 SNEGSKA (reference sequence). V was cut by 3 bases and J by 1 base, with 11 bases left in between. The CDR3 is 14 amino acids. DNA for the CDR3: TGCAGTGCTAGGCGACCGGGGGGCACAGATACGCAGTATTTT. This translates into CSARRPGGTDTQYF.

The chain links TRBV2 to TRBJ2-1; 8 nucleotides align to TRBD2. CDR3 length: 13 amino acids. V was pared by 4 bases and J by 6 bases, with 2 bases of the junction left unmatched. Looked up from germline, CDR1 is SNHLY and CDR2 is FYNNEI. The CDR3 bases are TGTGCCAGCAGTGCCCGGGAGGGCAATGAGCAGTTCTTC. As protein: CASSAREGNEQFF.

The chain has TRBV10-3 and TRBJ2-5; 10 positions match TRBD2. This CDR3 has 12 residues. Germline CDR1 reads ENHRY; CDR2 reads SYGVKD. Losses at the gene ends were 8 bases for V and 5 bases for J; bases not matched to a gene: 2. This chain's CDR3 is CAIRSGGETQYF. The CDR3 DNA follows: TGTGCCATCCGTAGCGGGGGGGAGACCCAGTACTTC.

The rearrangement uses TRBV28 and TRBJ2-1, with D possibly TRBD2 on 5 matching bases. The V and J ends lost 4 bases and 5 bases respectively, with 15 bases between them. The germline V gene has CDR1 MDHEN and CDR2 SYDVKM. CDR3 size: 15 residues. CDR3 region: CASSSRTGSHNEQFF. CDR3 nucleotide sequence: TGTGCCAGCAGTTCCAGGACGGGGAGCCACAATGAGCAGTTCTTC.

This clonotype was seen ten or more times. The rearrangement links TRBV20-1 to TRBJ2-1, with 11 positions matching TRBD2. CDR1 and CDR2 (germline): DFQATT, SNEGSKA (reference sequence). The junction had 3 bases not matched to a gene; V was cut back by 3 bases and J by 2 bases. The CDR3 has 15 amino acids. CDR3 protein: CSARLAGGPYNEQFF. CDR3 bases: TGCAGTGCTAGGTTAGCGGGGGGGCCCTACAATGAGCAGTTCTTC.

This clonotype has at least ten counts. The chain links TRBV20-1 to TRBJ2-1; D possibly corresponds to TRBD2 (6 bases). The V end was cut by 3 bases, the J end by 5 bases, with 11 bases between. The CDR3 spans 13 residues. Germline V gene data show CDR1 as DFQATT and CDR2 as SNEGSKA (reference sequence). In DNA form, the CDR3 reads TGCAGTGCTAGGTGGAGGGGTGACAATGAGCAGTTCTTC. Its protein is CSARWRGDNEQFF.

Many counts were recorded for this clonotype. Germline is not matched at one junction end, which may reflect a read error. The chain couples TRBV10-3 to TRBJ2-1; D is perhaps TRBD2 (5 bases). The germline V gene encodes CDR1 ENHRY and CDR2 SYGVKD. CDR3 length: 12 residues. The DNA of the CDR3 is TGTGCCATCAGTGCGGGAAGCCCAACAGTCCTTTTC. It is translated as CAISAGSPTVLF.

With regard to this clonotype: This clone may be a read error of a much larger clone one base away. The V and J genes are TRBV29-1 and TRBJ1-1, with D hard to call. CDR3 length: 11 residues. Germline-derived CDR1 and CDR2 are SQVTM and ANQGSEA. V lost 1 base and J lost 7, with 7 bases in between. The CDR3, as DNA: TGCAGCGTTGAAGTGAACTGTGAAGCTTTCTTT. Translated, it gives CSVEVNCEAFF.

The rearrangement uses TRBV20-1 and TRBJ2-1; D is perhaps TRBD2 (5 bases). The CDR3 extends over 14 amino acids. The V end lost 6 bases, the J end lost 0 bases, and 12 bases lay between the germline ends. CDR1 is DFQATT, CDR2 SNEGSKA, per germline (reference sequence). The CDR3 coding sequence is TGCAGTGCCGACCGGGCGGGCTCCTACAATGAGCAGTTCTTC. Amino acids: CSADRAGSYNEQFF.

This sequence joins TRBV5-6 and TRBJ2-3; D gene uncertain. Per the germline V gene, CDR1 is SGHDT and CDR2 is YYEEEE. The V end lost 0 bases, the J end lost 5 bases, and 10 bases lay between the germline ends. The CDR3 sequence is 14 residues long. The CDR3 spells CASSLGQRLDTQYF. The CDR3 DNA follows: TGTGCCAGCAGCTTGGGGCAGAGGTTAGATACGCAGTATTTT.

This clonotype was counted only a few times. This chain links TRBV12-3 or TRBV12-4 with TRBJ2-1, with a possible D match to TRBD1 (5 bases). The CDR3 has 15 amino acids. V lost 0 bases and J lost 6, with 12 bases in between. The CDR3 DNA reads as TGTGCCAGCAGTTTAGCGGGGCCAAGGTCCAATGAGCAGTTCTTC. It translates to CASSLAGPRSNEQFF.

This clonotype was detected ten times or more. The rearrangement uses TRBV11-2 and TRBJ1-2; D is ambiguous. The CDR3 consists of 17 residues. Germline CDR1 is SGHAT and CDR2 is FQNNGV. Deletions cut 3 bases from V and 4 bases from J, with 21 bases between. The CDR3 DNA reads TGTGCCAGCAGCTTCCTCGGGCTACGAGGGAGTGGCTATGGCTACACCTTC. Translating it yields CASSFLGLRGSGYGYTF.

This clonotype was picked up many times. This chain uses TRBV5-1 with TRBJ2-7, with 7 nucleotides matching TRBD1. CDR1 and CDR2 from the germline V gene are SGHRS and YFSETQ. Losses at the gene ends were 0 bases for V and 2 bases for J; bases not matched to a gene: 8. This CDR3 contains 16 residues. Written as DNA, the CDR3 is TGCGCCAGCAGCTTGGTATACGGGACAGTTACCTACGAGCAGTACTTC. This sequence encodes CASSLVYGTVTYEQYF.

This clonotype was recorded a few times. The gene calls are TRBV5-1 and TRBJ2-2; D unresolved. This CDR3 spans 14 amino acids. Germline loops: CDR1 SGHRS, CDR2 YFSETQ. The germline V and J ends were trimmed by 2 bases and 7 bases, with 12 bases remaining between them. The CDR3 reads CASSFRRRGGELFF. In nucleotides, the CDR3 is TGCGCCAGCAGCTTTAGACGGCGAGGCGGGGAGCTGTTTTTT. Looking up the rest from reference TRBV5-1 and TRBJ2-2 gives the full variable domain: KAGVTQTPRYLIKTRGQQVTLSCSPISGHRSVSWYQQTPGQGLQFLFEYFSETQRNKGNFPGRFSGRQFSNSRSEMNVSTLELGDSALYLCASSFRRRGGELFFGEGSRLTVL.

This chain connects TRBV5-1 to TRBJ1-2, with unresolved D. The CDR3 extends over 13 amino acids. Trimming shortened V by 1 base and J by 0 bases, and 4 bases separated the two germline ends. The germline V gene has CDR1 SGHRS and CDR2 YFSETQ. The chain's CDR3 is CASSLLTNYGYTF. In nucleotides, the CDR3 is TGCGCCAGCAGCTTGTTAACTAACTATGGCTACACCTTC.

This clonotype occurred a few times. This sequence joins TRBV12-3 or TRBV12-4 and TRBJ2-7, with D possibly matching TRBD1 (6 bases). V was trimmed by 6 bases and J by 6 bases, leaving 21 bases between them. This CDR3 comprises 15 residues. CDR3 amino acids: CASSQGTTGAGEQYF. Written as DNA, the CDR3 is TGTGCCAGCAGCCAGGGGACGACCGGTGCGGGCGAGCAGTACTTC.

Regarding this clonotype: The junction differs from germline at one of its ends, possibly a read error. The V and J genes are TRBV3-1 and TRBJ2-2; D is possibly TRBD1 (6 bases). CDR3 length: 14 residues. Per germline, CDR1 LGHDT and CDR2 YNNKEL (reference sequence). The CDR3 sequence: CAISPGTLSGELFF. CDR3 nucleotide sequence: TGTGCCATCAGCCCTGGGACACTGAGCGGGGAGCTGTTTTTT. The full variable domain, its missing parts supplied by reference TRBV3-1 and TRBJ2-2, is DTAVSQTPKYLVTQMGNDKSIKCEQNLGHDTMYWYKQDSKKFLKIMFSYNNKELIINETVPNRFSPKSPDKAHLNLHINSLELGDSAVYFCAISPGTLSGELFFGEGSRLTVL.

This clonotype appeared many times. The CDR3 region has the DNA TGTGCCACCAGTCCCTCCGGGACACCCCAAGAGACCCAGTACTTC. This encodes CATSPSGTPQETQYF. The chain couples TRBV24-1 to TRBJ2-5; weak D call: TRBD1 (6 bases). V lost 6 bases, J lost 1 base, and 14 bases lay in between. Germline V gene lookup returns CDR1 KGHDR and CDR2 SFDVKD. The CDR3 covers 15 residues.